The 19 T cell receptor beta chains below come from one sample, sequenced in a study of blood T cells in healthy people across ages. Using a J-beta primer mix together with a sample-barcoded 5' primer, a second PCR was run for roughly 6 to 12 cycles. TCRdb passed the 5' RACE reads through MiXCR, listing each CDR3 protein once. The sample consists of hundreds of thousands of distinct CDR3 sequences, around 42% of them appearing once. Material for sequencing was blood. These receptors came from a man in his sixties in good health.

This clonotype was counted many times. CDR3 DNA sequence: TGCAGCGTTGAAGTTAGAGGGCCCTCAAATGGCTACACCTTC. Protein: CSVEVRGPSNGYTF. The gene calls are TRBV29-1 and TRBJ1-2; no definite D call. The CDR3 extends over 14 amino acids. Deletions cut 1 base from V and 6 bases from J, with 15 bases between. The germline CDR1 and CDR2 sequences are SQVTM and ANQGSEA.

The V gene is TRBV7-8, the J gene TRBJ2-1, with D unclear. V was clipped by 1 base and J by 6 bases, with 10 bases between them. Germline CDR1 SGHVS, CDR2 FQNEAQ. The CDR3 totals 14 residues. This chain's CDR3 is CASSLVRFGNEQFF. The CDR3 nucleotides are TGTGCCAGCAGCTTAGTACGGTTTGGCAATGAGCAGTTCTTC.

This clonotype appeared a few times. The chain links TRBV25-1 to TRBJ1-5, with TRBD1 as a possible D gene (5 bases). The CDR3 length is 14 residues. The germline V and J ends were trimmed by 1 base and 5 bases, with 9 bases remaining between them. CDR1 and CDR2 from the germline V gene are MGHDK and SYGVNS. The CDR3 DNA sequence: TGTGCCAGCAGTGAATTAACAGGAGATCAGCCCCAGCATTTT. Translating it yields CASSELTGDQPQHF. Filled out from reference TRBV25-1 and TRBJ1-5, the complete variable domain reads EADIYQTPRYLVIGTGKKITLECSQTMGHDKMYWYQQDPGMELHLIHYSYGVNSTEKGDLSSESTVSRIRTEHFPLTLESARPSHTSQYLCASSELTGDQPQHFGDGTRLSIL.

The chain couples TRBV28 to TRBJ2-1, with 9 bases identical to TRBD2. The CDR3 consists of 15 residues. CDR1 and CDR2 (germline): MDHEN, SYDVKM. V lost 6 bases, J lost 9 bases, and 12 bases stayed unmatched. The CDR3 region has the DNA TGTGCCAGCAGGGCTAGCGGGGCCACCCCCATTGAGCAGTTCTTC. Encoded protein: CASRASGATPIEQFF.

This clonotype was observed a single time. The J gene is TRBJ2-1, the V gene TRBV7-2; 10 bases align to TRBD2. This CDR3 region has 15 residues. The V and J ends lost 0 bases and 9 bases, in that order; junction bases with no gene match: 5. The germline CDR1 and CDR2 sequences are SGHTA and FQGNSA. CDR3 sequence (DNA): TGTGCCAGCAGCTTAGCGGGGACTAGCGCTGTTGAGCAGTTCTTC. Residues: CASSLAGTSAVEQFF.

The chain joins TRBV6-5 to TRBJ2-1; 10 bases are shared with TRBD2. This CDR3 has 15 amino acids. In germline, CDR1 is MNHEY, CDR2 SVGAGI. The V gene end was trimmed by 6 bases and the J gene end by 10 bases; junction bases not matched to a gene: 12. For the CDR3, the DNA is TGTGCCAGCAGCCAAACTAGCGGGGCTTCCAGGGAGCAGTTCTTC. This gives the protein CASSQTSGASREQFF.

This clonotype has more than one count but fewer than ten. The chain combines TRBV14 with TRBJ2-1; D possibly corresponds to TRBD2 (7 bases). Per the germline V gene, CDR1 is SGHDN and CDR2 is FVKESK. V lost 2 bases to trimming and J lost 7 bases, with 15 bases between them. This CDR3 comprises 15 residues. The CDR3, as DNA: TGTGCCAGCAGCCAACGGGGAGGGGGGCTGAATGAGCAGTTCTTC. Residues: CASSQRGGGLNEQFF.

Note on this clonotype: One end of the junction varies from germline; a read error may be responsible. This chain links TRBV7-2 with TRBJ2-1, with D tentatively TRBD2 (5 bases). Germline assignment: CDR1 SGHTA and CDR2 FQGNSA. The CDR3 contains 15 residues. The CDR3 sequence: CASSRTGSSYSEQFF. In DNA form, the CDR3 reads TGTGCCAGCAGCCGGACGGGGAGCTCCTACAGTGAGCAGTTCTTC.

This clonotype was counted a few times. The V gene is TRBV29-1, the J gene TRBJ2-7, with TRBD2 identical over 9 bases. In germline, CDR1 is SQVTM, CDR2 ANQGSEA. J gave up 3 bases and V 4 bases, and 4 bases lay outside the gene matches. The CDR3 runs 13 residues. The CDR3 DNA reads TGCAGCGTTGTCTGGACTAGCGACTACGAGCAGTACTTC. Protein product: CSVVWTSDYEQYF.

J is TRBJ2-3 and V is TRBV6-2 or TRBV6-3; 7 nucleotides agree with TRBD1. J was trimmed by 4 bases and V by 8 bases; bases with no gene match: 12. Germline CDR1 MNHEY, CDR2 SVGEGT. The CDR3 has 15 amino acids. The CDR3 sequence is CASSKWRQGSDTQYF. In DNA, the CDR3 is TGTGCCAGCTCCAAATGGCGACAGGGATCAGATACGCAGTATTTT.

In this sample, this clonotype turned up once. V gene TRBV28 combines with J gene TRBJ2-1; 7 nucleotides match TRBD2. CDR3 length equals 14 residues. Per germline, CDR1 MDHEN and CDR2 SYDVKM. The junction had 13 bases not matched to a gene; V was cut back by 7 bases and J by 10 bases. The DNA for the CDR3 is TGTGCCAGCACCACTACCGGGAGGCCGGGCGAGCAGTTCTTC. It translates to CASTTTGRPGEQFF.

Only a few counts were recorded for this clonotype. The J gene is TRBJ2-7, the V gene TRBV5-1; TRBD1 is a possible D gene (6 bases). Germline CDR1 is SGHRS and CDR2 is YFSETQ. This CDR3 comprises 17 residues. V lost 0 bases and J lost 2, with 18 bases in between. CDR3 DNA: TGCGCCAGCAGCTTGGAGAGTGGGACACGGACAACCTACGAGCAGTACTTC. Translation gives CASSLESGTRTTYEQYF.

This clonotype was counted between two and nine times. The CDR3 nucleotides read TGCAGCGTCAGGACAGGGTTCGACAAAAACATTCAGTACTTC. This codes for CSVRTGFDKNIQYF. The V and J genes are TRBV29-1 and TRBJ2-4, with TRBD1 matching over 8 bases. CDR3 length: 14 amino acids. CDR1 is SQVTM and CDR2 is ANQGSEA in the germline V gene. V dropped 6 bases and J dropped 3; count of bases not matched to a gene: 7.

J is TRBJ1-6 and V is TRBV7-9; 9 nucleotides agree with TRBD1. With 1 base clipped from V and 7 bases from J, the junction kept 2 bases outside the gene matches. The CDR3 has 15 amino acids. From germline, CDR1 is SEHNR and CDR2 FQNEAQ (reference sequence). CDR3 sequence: CASSLDGTGNSPLHF. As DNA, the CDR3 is TGTGCCAGCAGCTTAGACGGGACAGGGAATTCACCCCTCCACTTT.

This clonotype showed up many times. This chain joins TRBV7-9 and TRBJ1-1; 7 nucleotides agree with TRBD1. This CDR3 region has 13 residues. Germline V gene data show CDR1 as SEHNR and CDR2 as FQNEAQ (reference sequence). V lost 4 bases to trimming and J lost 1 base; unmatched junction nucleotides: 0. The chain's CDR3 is CASSWTGNTEAFF. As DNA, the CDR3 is TGTGCCAGCAGCTGGACAGGGAACACTGAAGCTTTCTTT.

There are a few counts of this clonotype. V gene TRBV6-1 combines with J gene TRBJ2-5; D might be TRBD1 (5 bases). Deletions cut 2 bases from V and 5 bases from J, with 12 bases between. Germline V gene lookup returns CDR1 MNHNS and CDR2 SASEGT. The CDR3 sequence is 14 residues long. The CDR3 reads CASSEIQGFETQYF. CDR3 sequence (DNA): TGTGCCAGCAGTGAAATCCAGGGCTTTGAGACCCAGTACTTC.

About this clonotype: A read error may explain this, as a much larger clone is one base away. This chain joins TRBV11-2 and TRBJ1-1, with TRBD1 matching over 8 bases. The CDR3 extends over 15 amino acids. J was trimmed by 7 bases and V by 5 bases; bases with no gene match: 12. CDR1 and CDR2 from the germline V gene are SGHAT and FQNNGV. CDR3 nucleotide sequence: TGTGCCAGCAGCGGGGACAGGAGTGGCCCGGGTGAAGCTTTCTTT. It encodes CASSGDRSGPGEAFF.

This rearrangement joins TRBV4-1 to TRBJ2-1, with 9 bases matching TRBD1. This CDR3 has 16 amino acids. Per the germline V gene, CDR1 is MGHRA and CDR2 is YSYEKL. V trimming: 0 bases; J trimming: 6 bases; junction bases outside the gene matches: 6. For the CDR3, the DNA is TGCGCCAGCAGCCAAGAACCCGGGACAGGGATCAATGAGCAGTTCTTC. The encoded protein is CASSQEPGTGINEQFF.

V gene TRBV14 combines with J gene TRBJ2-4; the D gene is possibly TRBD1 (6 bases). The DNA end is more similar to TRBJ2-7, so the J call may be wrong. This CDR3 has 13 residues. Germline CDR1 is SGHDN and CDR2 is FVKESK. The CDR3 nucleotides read TGTGCCAGCAGTGCAGAAAGGGACACCGAGCAGTACTTC. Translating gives CASSAERDTEQYF.